Shown below are 9 T cell receptor beta chains from a single sample sequenced in a study of CXCR3-negative and CXCR3-positive naive CD8 T cells. 5' RACE that incorporated UMI labels was used to prepare the TRB cDNA libraries. TCRdb reprocessed the 5' RACE reads and keeps a single row for each CDR3 protein, giving no DNA. The sample has about 92,000 distinct CDR3 sequences. Their antigen targets remain unknown. Whole-study results and caveats: Naive cells with CXCR3 showed TRB CDR3s that were more hydrophobic than those in CXCR3-negative naive cells.

Source material: naive CXCR3+ CD8+ T cells from blood. The subset was: CD45RO-CCR7+CD27+CD95- naive CD8+ T cells expressing CXCR3 (TNR3+). These receptors came from a human donor in good health. Some clones in this sample may be carry-over from other donors' samples.

CDR3 amino acids: CSVGSGRDTEAFF. The chain employs TRBV29-1 and TRBJ1-1; the D call of TRBD1 rests on TCRdb alone, since no DNA is present to check it. Germline values: CDR1 SQVTM, CDR2 ANQGSEA. The CDR3 covers 13 residues.

The chain employs TRBV7-6 and TRBJ2-1. This CDR3 region has 15 residues. CDR1 SGHVS and CDR2 FNYEAQ come from the germline V gene. The CDR3 is CASSLTGSSYNEQFF.

The chain recombines TRBV3-1 with TRBJ2-5; the TCRdb call, TRBD1, lacks DNA for checking. Germline loops: CDR1 LGHDT, CDR2 YNNKEL (reference sequence). This CDR3 comprises 14 residues. CDR3 region: CASSTREEGETQYF.

The chain uses TRBV20-1 and TRBJ2-7. Germline lookup yields CDR1 DFQATT and CDR2 SNEGSKA (reference sequence). This CDR3 region has 13 residues. CDR3 loop: CLIDRRNSYEQYF.

The chain is built from TRBV19 and TRBJ2-7; TCRdb's assignment of TRBD2 cannot be checked, as there is no DNA. This CDR3 has 15 residues. The germline CDR1 and CDR2 sequences are LNHDA and SQIVND (reference sequence). The CDR3 protein is CASSMGPGGTYEQYF.

CDR3 region: CASTTSGGNQETQYF. The chain joins TRBV6-5 to TRBJ2-5; the TCRdb D gene call, TRBD2, has no DNA to confirm it. Germline V gene sequence: CDR1 MNHEY, CDR2 SVGAGI. The CDR3 sequence is 15 residues long.

The rearrangement links TRBV7-8 to TRBJ2-1; TCRdb gives TRBD1 as the D gene, but with no DNA this cannot be confirmed. The CDR3 consists of 14 residues. Germline CDR1 SGHVS, CDR2 FQNEAQ. CDR3 residues: CASQVGTGDNEQFF.

The chain has TRBV10-3 and TRBJ1-2; TCRdb returns TRBD1, unconfirmable since there is no DNA. The CDR3 loop spans 13 amino acids. Germline CDR1 and CDR2: ENHRY and SYGVKD. The CDR3 here is CAISEFGGYGYTF.

The chain couples TRBV7-9 to TRBJ2-7; TCRdb lists TRBD2, though no DNA is available to test this call. There are 16 residues in the CDR3. Per the germline V gene, CDR1 is SEHNR and CDR2 is FQNEAQ (reference sequence). CDR3 sequence: CASSSALGGEAYEQYF.